This TCR beta chain appears in the sequencing data of a study of technical replicates of blood from a handful of donors. Libraries were prepared by immunoSEQ multiplex PCR; TCRdb keeps only in-frame clonotypes and omits some of them. Here the sample spans about 76,000 clones, roughly 90% being singletons. The sample was T cells isolated from PBMCs. The sequence derives from a human donor in good health.

The DNA for the CDR3 is TGTGCCAGCAGCCCCTCGCTCGGGTCCCAATCCTACAATGAGCAGTTCTTC. This codes for CASSPSLGSQSYNEQFF. The chain uses TRBV11-2 and TRBJ2-1; D is uncertain. Trimming stripped 5 bases from V and 1 base from J, with 18 bases between. Germline CDR1 and CDR2: SGHAT and FQNNGV. CDR3 size: 17 residues.